This T cell receptor (beta chain) comes out of a study of blood T cell repertoires in COVID-19. The overall study: Italy, Spain and the United States were the sources of the convalescent and acute COVID-19 samples. PBMCs, B-cell-depleted T cells, or T cells were the source of the cDNA or gDNA that made up the material.

The CDR3 consists of 15 residues. Germline CDR1 is MDHEN and CDR2 is SYDVKM. J lost 6 bases, V lost 3 bases, and 4 bases had no gene match. Authors' data handling: Using reference gene primer amplification, nucleated cell counts were estimated. The repertoire was sequenced with immunoSEQ multiplex PCR; TCRdb's copy has only in-frame clones and lacks some. That table gives V, J and clone size, and the DNA gave D and trimming. This table has 150,000 to 200,000 clones, about 80% appearing once. The sample was peripheral blood. The receptor was isolated from a woman at least 80 years old with acute or convalescent COVID-19. The chain couples TRBV28 to TRBJ1-5; 11 bases match TRBD1. CDR3: CASSFGTGGPQPQHF. The CDR3 region has the DNA TGTGCCAGCAGTTTCGGGACAGGGGGTCCTCAGCCCCAGCATTTT. Based on the CDR3 plus reference TRBV28 and TRBJ1-5, the full variable domain is DVKVTQSSRYLVKRTGEKVFLECVQDMDHENMFWYRQDPGLGLRLIYFSYDVKMKEKGDIPEGYSVSREKKERFSLILESASTNQTSMYLCASSFGTGGPQPQHFGDGTRLSIL.